What follows are 16 T cell receptor beta chains derived from one specimen sequenced in a study of T cells in localized non-small cell lung cancer. The protocol was immunoSEQ multiplex PCR, while the TCRdb copy is restricted to in-frame clones and leaves out a portion. The sample has about 46,000 clones; approximately 81% are singletons. Specimen: peripheral blood mononuclear cells, collected before any cancer treatment. The receptors were sampled from a man aged 35-75 years with stage III lung adenocarcinoma.

The chain recombines TRBV7-8 with TRBJ2-7, with TRBD2 matching over 9 bases. Germline CDR1 SGHVS, CDR2 FQNEAQ. J gave up 0 bases and V 2 bases, and 14 bases lay outside the gene matches. This CDR3 has 19 amino acids. The CDR3 bases are TGTGCCAGCAGCTTACCCCAAGTTTCATTAGCGGGGGACTCCTACGAGCAGTACTTC. Its translation is CASSLPQVSLAGDSYEQYF.

The rearrangement uses TRBV9 and TRBJ1-1; TRBD1 aligns across 8 bases. There are 18 residues in the CDR3. With 3 bases clipped from V and 4 bases from J, the junction kept 17 bases outside the gene matches. CDR1 and CDR2 (germline): SGDLS, YYNGEE. The CDR3 sequence: CASSEAGARGLGSTEAFF. For the CDR3, the DNA is TGTGCCAGCAGCGAGGCTGGGGCCAGGGGGCTCGGGAGCACTGAAGCTTTCTTT.

This sequence joins TRBV5-1 and TRBJ2-5; D is possibly TRBD1 (6 bases). V was shortened by 1 base and J by 5 bases, with 9 bases between the two germline ends. The germline CDR1 and CDR2 sequences are SGHRS and YFSETQ. The CDR3 runs to 13 residues. CDR3 residues: CASSLPGEETQYF. The CDR3, as DNA: TGCGCCAGCAGCTTGCCAGGGGAGGAGACCCAGTACTTC.

This chain joins TRBV18 and TRBJ1-5; 8 bases line up with TRBD1. The CDR3 extends over 15 amino acids. CDR1 and CDR2 from the germline V gene are KGHSH and LQKENI. Unmatched junction bases numbered 4, after V lost 4 bases and J lost 2 bases. The CDR3 DNA reads TGTGCCAGCTCACGGGACAGGTCGGGCAATCAGCCCCAGCATTTT. This encodes CASSRDRSGNQPQHF.

The chain combines TRBV11-2 with TRBJ1-2; no reliable D call. The CDR3 covers 14 residues. The V end lost 2 bases, the J end lost 4 bases, and 11 bases lay between the germline ends. From germline, CDR1 is SGHAT and CDR2 FQNNGV. The CDR3 coding sequence is TGTGCCAGCAGCTTAAGTGATGGAGGCTATGGCTACACCTTC. Translation gives CASSLSDGGYGYTF.

The chain combines TRBV6-4 with TRBJ2-6; TRBD1 is a possible D gene (6 bases). The CDR3 sequence is 15 residues long. V was trimmed by 3 bases and J by 3 bases, leaving 9 bases between them. Germline values: CDR1 MRHNA, CDR2 SNTAGT. CDR3 in amino acids: CASSEQGDGANVLTF. In DNA, the CDR3 is TGTGCCAGCAGTGAACAGGGAGATGGGGCCAACGTCCTGACTTTC.

The table lists this clone with a few counts. The chain employs TRBV5-5 and TRBJ1-1; D may be TRBD1 (5 bases). Trimming pared 4 bases from V and 4 bases from J, leaving 29 bases between. This CDR3 contains 19 residues. Germline V gene sequence: CDR1 SGHKS, CDR2 YYEKEE (reference sequence). CDR3 protein: CASSLGTPLSRLRSTEAFF. The CDR3 DNA reads TGTGCCAGCAGCCTCGGGACCCCTCTCTCTCGCCTCCGGAGCACTGAAGCTTTCTTT.

The CDR3 spells CASSLSGGTDTQYF. The CDR3, as DNA: TGTGCCAGCAGCTTATCCGGGGGCACAGATACGCAGTATTTT. The rearrangement links TRBV7-3 to TRBJ2-3, with D perhaps TRBD2 (5 bases). Germline assignment: CDR1 SGHTA and CDR2 FQGTGA. The CDR3 loop spans 14 amino acids. Trimming removed 2 bases from V and 1 base from J, with 7 bases in between. Filled out from reference TRBV7-3 and TRBJ2-3, the complete variable domain reads GAGVSQTPSNKVTEKGKYVELRCDPISGHTALYWYRQSLGQGPEFLIYFQGTGAADDSGLPNDRFFAVRPEGSVSTLKIQRTERGDSAVYLCASSLSGGTDTQYFGPGTRLTVL.

The chain has TRBV5-6 and TRBJ1-3; D possibly corresponds to TRBD1 (6 bases). The CDR3 extends over 15 amino acids. Germline V CDR1 and CDR2: SGHDT, YYEEEE. V lost 0 bases, J lost 4 bases, and 11 bases lay in between. CDR3: CASSLGRGSGNTIYF. The CDR3 bases are TGTGCCAGCAGCTTGGGCAGGGGTTCAGGAAACACCATATATTTT.

This CDR3 reads CASGDYGGLREQYF. The CDR3 DNA reads TGTGCCAGCGGCGATTACGGGGGCCTTCGCGAGCAGTACTTC. V is TRBV6-5 and J is TRBJ2-7; D assignment may be TRBD1 or TRBD2 (6 bases each). The V end was cut by 8 bases, the J end by 6 bases, with 20 bases between. This CDR3 comprises 14 residues. Germline CDR1 and CDR2: MNHEY and SVGAGI.

This rearrangement joins TRBV14 to TRBJ2-1, with unresolved D. CDR1 is SGHDN and CDR2 is FVKESK in the germline V gene. The CDR3 loop spans 13 amino acids. V lost 4 bases to trimming and J lost 3 bases, with 7 bases between them. The CDR3: CASSRQYYNEQFF. CDR3 nucleotide sequence: TGTGCCAGCAGCCGTCAGTACTACAATGAGCAGTTCTTC. The variable domain in full, with the rest retrieved from reference TRBV14 and TRBJ2-1, is EAGVTQFPSHSVIEKGQTVTLRCDPISGHDNLYWYRRVMGKEIKFLLHFVKESKQDESGMPNNRFLAERTGGTYSTLKVQPAELEDSGVYFCASSRQYYNEQFFGPGTRLTVL.

The chain joins TRBV7-6 to TRBJ1-4, with 7 bases fitting TRBD1. Per the germline V gene, CDR1 is SGHVS and CDR2 is FNYEAQ. This CDR3 region has 16 residues. V lost 4 bases, J lost 5 bases, and 10 bases stayed unmatched. CDR3 region: CASSSTPGQINEKLFF. The CDR3 nucleotides are TGTGCCAGCAGCTCCACTCCGGGACAGATAAATGAAAAACTGTTTTTT.

This chain uses TRBV4-1 with TRBJ2-7; no clear D gene. V was trimmed by 6 bases and J by 5 bases, leaving 23 bases between them. The length of the CDR3 is 16 residues. Per the germline V gene, CDR1 is MGHRA and CDR2 is YSYEKL. CDR3 sequence: CASSHKPFPYINEQYF. The CDR3 DNA is TGCGCCAGCAGTCACAAGCCTTTCCCTTATATCAACGAGCAGTACTTC.

V and J are TRBV6-1 and TRBJ2-7, with 9 bases matching TRBD2. The V segment lost 4 bases and the J segment 3 bases; nucleotides outside the gene matches: 7. Germline V gives CDR1 MNHNS, CDR2 SASEGT. The CDR3 sequence is 15 residues long. The CDR3 loop is CASSVPTSGDYEQYF. The CDR3 DNA is TGTGCCAGCAGTGTTCCGACTAGCGGCGACTACGAGCAGTACTTC.

This chain joins TRBV5-1 and TRBJ1-2; D is possibly TRBD1 (6 bases). The CDR3 runs 17 residues. V was pared by 5 bases and J by 1 base, with 21 bases between. Germline CDR1 and CDR2: SGHRS and YFSETQ. The CDR3 here is CASRLSGTTIFNYGYTF. DNA of the CDR3: TGCGCCAGCAGGCTGTCCGGGACAACTATTTTTAACTATGGCTACACCTTC.

The rearrangement uses TRBV18 and TRBJ2-1; 10 nucleotides match TRBD1. The length of the CDR3 is 14 residues. V was pared by 3 bases and J by 7 bases, with 3 bases of the junction left unmatched. Per germline, CDR1 KGHSH and CDR2 LQKENI. CDR3 nucleotides: TGTGCCAGCTCACCCCGGGACAGGGGTAATGAGCAGTTCTTC. This translates into CASSPRDRGNEQFF.